Below, 18 T cell receptor beta chains from the same sample are listed, as sequenced in a study of Ad26.COV2.S vaccination and SARS-CoV-2 variants. Treatment reported: about 20 received Ad26.COV2.S at low or high dose, single or two shots; roughly five received placebo; per-sample allocation not given. All samples were drawn on day 63, counting from the first vaccine or placebo injection. Sequenced by immunoSEQ multiplex PCR; TCRdb stores in-frame clones only, minus some. The table lists 450,000 to 550,000 clones, 75% to 90% of them singletons. This sample comprised peripheral blood, obtained in a trial of Ad26.COV2.S vaccine versus placebo. These receptors all stem from a person between 18 and 65 years old who received the Ad26.COV2.S COVID-19 vaccine or a placebo.

The chain employs TRBV12-3 or TRBV12-4 and TRBJ2-5; TRBD1 agrees at 8 bases. This CDR3 spans 12 amino acids. The ends lost 6 bases at V and 9 bases at J; junction bases unmatched: 6. The CDR3 region has the DNA TGTGCCAGCAGCCGAGACAGGGGTGCCCAGTACTTC. It encodes CASSRDRGAQYF.

The V and J genes are TRBV5-1 and TRBJ2-1; 8 nucleotides align to TRBD2. The CDR3 is made up of 15 amino acids. Germline V lookup: CDR1 SGHRS, CDR2 YFSETQ. The trim removed 5 bases at V and 0 bases at J, leaving 4 bases unmatched. This chain's CDR3 is CASRSSGSSYNEQFF. CDR3 sequence (DNA): TGCGCCAGCAGATCTAGCGGGTCCTCCTACAATGAGCAGTTCTTC.

This chain connects TRBV7-9 to TRBJ2-7; perhaps TRBD2 as D (7 bases). Germline CDR1 is SEHNR and CDR2 is FQNEAQ (reference sequence). Deletions cut 3 bases from V and 3 bases from J, with 15 bases between. The CDR3 is 15 residues long. The CDR3 loop is CASSFIRGADYEQYF. Here the CDR3 DNA reads TGTGCCAGCAGCTTTATCCGGGGGGCGGACTACGAGCAGTACTTC. The full variable domain, its missing parts supplied by reference TRBV7-9 and TRBJ2-7, is DTGVSQNPRHKITKRGQNVTFRCDPISEHNRLYWYRQTLGQGPEFLTYFQNEAQLEKSRLLSDRFSAERPKGSFSTLEIQRTEQGDSAMYLCASSFIRGADYEQYFGPGTRLTVT.

This rearrangement joins TRBV7-8 to TRBJ1-2; tentatively, D is TRBD1 (6 bases). With 2 bases removed from V and 3 bases from J, the gap between germline ends came to 31 bases. The CDR3 is 21 amino acids. The germline V gene encodes CDR1 SGHVS and CDR2 FQNEAQ. The CDR3 nucleotides are TGTGCCAGCAGCTTACAAATCTCAGGGCCTATTGCCCCCGAGGGGGACTATGGCTACACCTTC. It translates to CASSLQISGPIAPEGDYGYTF.

This clone appeared once. The rearrangement links TRBV6-5 to TRBJ2-1; D not resolved. The V gene's germline CDR1 is MNHEY and CDR2 SVGAGI. V shed 6 bases and J shed 10 bases, with 19 bases lying between them. This CDR3 has 14 residues. This chain's CDR3 is CASSPIPKSPEQFF. DNA of the CDR3: TGTGCCAGCAGCCCCATTCCGAAAAGCCCGGAGCAGTTCTTC.

The chain is built from TRBV5-1 and TRBJ2-5; a weak D match, TRBD2 (5 bases). The CDR3 sequence is 14 residues long. CDR1 and CDR2 (germline): SGHRS, YFSETQ. V was pared by 6 bases and J by 5 bases, with 17 bases between. The DNA of the CDR3 is TGCGCCAGCACCCCGGGGAGCCCCGGGGAGACCCAGTACTTC. Protein product: CASTPGSPGETQYF.

The chain uses TRBV19 and TRBJ2-5, with 10 bases aligning to TRBD1. Germline CDR1 is LNHDA and CDR2 is SQIVND (reference sequence). The trim removed 5 bases at V and 6 bases at J, leaving 3 bases unmatched. The CDR3 has 13 residues. CDR3 nucleotide sequence: TGTGCCAGTAGTCTGGACAGGGGGAAGACCCAGTACTTC. Translated, it gives CASSLDRGKTQYF. The whole variable domain, remainder taken from reference TRBV19 and TRBJ2-5, is DGGITQSPKYLFRKEGQNVTLSCEQNLNHDAMYWYRQDPGQGLRLIYYSQIVNDFQKGDIAEGYSVSREKKESFPLTVTSAQKNPTAFYLCASSLDRGKTQYFGPGTRLLVL.

The J gene is TRBJ1-5, the V gene TRBV7-2; D not certain. Germline CDR1 and CDR2: SGHTA and FQGNSA. This CDR3 spans 13 amino acids. V lost 3 bases and J 2 bases, leaving 5 bases between the germline ends. The CDR3 DNA sequence: TGTGCCAGCAGCTTTAACCGCAATCAGCCCCAGCATTTT. This sequence encodes CASSFNRNQPQHF.

The gene calls are TRBV15 and TRBJ1-4; D perhaps matches TRBD1 (5 bases). Trimming cost V 3 bases and J 7 bases, with 24 bases left between them. CDR3 length: 18 amino acids. Germline-derived CDR1 and CDR2 are LNHNV and YYDKDF (reference sequence). CDR3 DNA: TGTGCCACCAGCAGGAAGAGGGGTGTACTTGCTGTTCCTGAAAAACTGTTTTTT. As protein: CATSRKRGVLAVPEKLFF.

This chain uses TRBV6-5 with TRBJ1-5; D may be TRBD1 (6 bases). CDR3 size: 14 residues. The V and J ends lost 6 bases and 6 bases respectively, with 15 bases between them. CDR1 and CDR2 (germline): MNHEY, SVGAGI. Written as DNA, the CDR3 is TGTGCCAGCAGGCAAAGGCAGGACAGTCAGCCCCAGCATTTT. Protein product: CASRQRQDSQPQHF.

V is TRBV7-2 and J is TRBJ1-5; TRBD1 is a possible D gene (5 bases). Germline V gene lookup returns CDR1 SGHTA and CDR2 FQGNSA. Trimming took off 5 bases at V and 7 bases at J, with 21 bases between the two ends. This CDR3 is 16 amino acids long. Here the CDR3 reads CASSAYSGGIEQPQHF. CDR3 bases: TGTGCCAGCAGCGCTTATTCTGGGGGAATTGAACAGCCCCAGCATTTT.

The chain joins TRBV9 to TRBJ2-3; 10 nucleotides align to TRBD2. The CDR3 length is 15 residues. The J segment lost 6 bases and the V segment lost 4 bases, leaving 8 bases of the junction unmatched. Germline CDR1 SGDLS, CDR2 YYNGEE. CDR3 coding DNA: TGTGCCAGCAGCTCCCGGAGCGGGAGGGCGGATACGCAGTATTTT. Translating gives CASSSRSGRADTQYF.

The V and J genes are TRBV4-3 and TRBJ2-1; D perhaps matches TRBD2 (5 bases). Deletions cut 1 base from V and 2 bases from J, with 9 bases between. CDR3 length: 15 amino acids. In germline, CDR1 is LGHNA, CDR2 YSLEER. CDR3 DNA: TGCGCCAGCAGCCAAGTAGCGTCTGCCTACAATGAGCAGTTCTTC. It is translated as CASSQVASAYNEQFF.

V gene TRBV6-5 combines with J gene TRBJ1-1; no firm D call. Trimming removed 7 bases at V and 6 bases at J, with 21 bases between. The CDR3 runs to 15 residues. Germline V gene data show CDR1 as MNHEY and CDR2 as SVGAGI. Here the CDR3 DNA reads TGTGCCAGCATTTCAACATGGGGAGGAATCCCTGAAGCTTTCTTT. It specifies CASISTWGGIPEAFF.

The chain uses TRBV28 and TRBJ1-1; D perhaps matches TRBD1 (6 bases). This CDR3 is 16 amino acids long. The germline CDR1 and CDR2 sequences are MDHEN and SYDVKM. V lost 7 bases and J 5 bases, leaving 23 bases between the germline ends. The CDR3 DNA sequence: TGTGCCAGCACCTCGGGGGGGGCCCTGGGTTGGACTGAAGCTTTCTTT. Amino acid sequence: CASTSGGALGWTEAFF.

This clone is a singleton in its sample. The chain carries TRBV6-5 and TRBJ1-2; TRBD1 agrees at 7 bases. Germline loops: CDR1 MNHEY, CDR2 SVGAGI. CDR3 length equals 14 residues. With V trimmed by 6 bases and J by 7 bases, 11 bases remained unmatched. The CDR3 DNA reads as TGTGCCAGCAGAGCCACAGGGGACGTGGGTGGCTACACCTTC. It translates to CASRATGDVGGYTF.

The V and J genes are TRBV25-1 and TRBJ1-1, with 9 positions matching TRBD1. CDR1 MGHDK and CDR2 SYGVNS come from the germline V gene. V shed 5 bases, J shed 8 bases, and the junction held 6 bases outside the gene matches. CDR3 length: 13 residues. The CDR3 loop is CASSNTGTGEAFF. The CDR3, as DNA: TGTGCCAGCAGTAACACCGGGACAGGGGAAGCTTTCTTT.

V usage is TRBV5-1 and J usage is TRBJ2-1; the D call may be TRBD1 or TRBD2 (6 bases each). V was shortened by 4 bases and J by 14 bases, with 16 bases between the two germline ends. Germline CDR1 is SGHRS and CDR2 is YFSETQ. This CDR3 region has 12 residues. CDR3 sequence: CASSRLGGAEFF. Here the CDR3 DNA reads TGCGCCAGCAGCCGCTTGGGGGGCGCTGAGTTCTTC.